The entry below gives a single T cell receptor beta chain sequence along with its context. The sample belongs to a study of blood T cell repertoires in COVID-19. Across the study: Both acute and convalescent COVID-19 samples were obtained from the United States, Italy and Spain. T cells, B-cell-depleted T cells, or PBMCs supplied cDNA or gDNA.

Repertoires were generated with immunoSEQ multiplex PCR, while TCRdb's copy carries only in-frame clones and drops some. The sample consists of 200,000 to 250,000 clones, roughly nine tenths of them appearing once. CDR3 length equals 13 residues. V was trimmed by 2 bases and J by 0 bases, leaving 5 bases between them. Source material: peripheral blood. V gene TRBV12-3 or TRBV12-4 combines with J gene TRBJ2-7; D remains ambiguous. This receptor was obtained from a man between 60 and 75 years old with acute or convalescent COVID-19. CDR3 protein: CASSLQASYEQYF. CDR3 DNA sequence: TGTGCCAGCAGTTTACAGGCCTCCTACGAGCAGTACTTC.